This T cell receptor beta chain is from a study of blood T cell repertoires in COVID-19. The ends were cut back, 2 bases at V and 3 bases at J, with 14 bases in the middle. The CDR3 has 15 amino acids. In germline, CDR1 is GTSNPN, CDR2 SVGIG (reference sequence). Method: immunoSEQ multiplex PCR; TCRdb's copy keeps in-frame clones and lacks some. Here the sample spans a few hundred thousand clones, roughly 89% being singletons. This TCR was sampled from a young man with acute or convalescent COVID-19. V and J are TRBV30 and TRBJ1-5; D perhaps matches TRBD1 (6 bases). Sequencing input: peripheral blood. The DNA of the CDR3 is TGTGCCTGGAGTTCGACCCGGACAGCCAATCAGCCCCAGCATTTT. Encoded protein: CAWSSTRTANQPQHF.